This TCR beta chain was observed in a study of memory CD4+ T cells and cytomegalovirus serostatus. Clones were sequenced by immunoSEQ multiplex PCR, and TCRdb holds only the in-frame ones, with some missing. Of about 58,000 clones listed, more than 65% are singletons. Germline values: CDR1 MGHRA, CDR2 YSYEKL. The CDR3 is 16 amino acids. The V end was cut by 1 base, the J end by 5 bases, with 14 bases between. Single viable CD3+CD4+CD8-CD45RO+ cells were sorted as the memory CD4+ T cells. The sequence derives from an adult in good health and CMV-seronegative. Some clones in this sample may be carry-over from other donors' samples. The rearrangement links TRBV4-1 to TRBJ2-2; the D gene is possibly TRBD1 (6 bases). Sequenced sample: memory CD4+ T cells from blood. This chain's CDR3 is CASSQGSGVGTGELFF. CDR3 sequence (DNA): TGCGCCAGCAGCCAAGGGTCAGGGGTAGGAACCGGGGAGCTGTTTTTT.